Listed below are T cell receptor beta chains from one sample, sequenced in a study of T cells in Graves' hyperthyroidism and ophthalmopathy. TCRdb fed the multiplex PCR reads into MiXCR, producing one record per CDR3 protein. This table holds over 400,000 distinct CDR3 sequences, roughly 14% found once. The material sequenced was blood. These receptors were taken from a man aged 18 to 35 with Graves' ophthalmopathy. Both conserved end residues are part of each CDR3. Fields, in order: V gene, clone size, J gene, D gene, CDR3 DNA, CDR3 protein. The D gene is left open where the match is weak. Size tells how often a clone was seen (once, few, many) or the class of an expanded clone, and some rows leave it out.

TRBV7-6,few,TRBJ2-5,TRBD2,TGTGCCAGCAGCTTAATGATTAGCGGGCTGGGCGGGGAGACCCAGTACTTC,CASSLMISGLGGETQYF
TRBV3-1,many,TRBJ2-1,-,TGTGCCAGCAGCCAAAGCGTAGCGGCTCCCAATGAGCAGTTCTTC,CASSQSVAAPNEQFF
TRBV24-1,many,TRBJ1-2,-,TGTGCCACCAGTGATCCCCAGCAGGGTTACTATGGCTACACCTTC,CATSDPQQGYYGYTF
TRBV29-1,few,TRBJ1-4,-,TGCAGCGTAGTTACAGAGCCAACTAATGAAAAACTGTTTTTT,CSVVTEPTNEKLFF
TRBV6-1,-,TRBJ1-3,-,TGTGCCAGCAGTGAATACTGGAATGGAAACACCATATATTTT,CASSEYWNGNTIYF
TRBV5-1,-,TRBJ2-2,-,TGCGCCAGCAGCTTGGCCGTCGCAGGAAACACCGGGGAGCTGCTTTTT,CASSLAVAGNTGELLF
TRBV2,many,TRBJ2-7,-,TGTGCCAGCAGTAAAGGAGGGACAAGCGTTTACGAGCAGTACTTC,CASSKGGTSVYEQYF
TRBV7-9,many,TRBJ2-7,-,TGTGCCAGCAGCTTTTCAGGGAACTACGAGCAGTACTTC,CASSFSGNYEQYF
TRBV6-1,many,TRBJ1-5,-,TGTGCCAGCAGTGAAAGGGCACTGGGGGGCCTCCAGCCCCAGCATTTT,CASSERALGGLQPQHF
TRBV4-1,many,TRBJ2-7,TRBD1,TGCGCCAGCAGCCAGACAGGGGAGTACGAGCAGTACTTC,CASSQTGEYEQYF
TRBV3-1,many,TRBJ2-5,TRBD1,TGTGCCAGTTCGGCAGGGGGCGCGAGGGAGACCCAGTACTTC,CASSAGGARETQYF
TRBV2,many,TRBJ2-7,TRBD1,TGTGCCAGCAGTGAAGCTGGACAGGGGATCCCTCTACGATACGAGCAGTACTTC,CASSEAGQGIPLRYEQYF
TRBV20-1,many,TRBJ1-2,-,TGCAGTGCTAGAGACCGGACAGAGAAATCTATTGCCTACACCTTC,CSARDRTEKSIAYTF
TRBV18,-,TRBJ2-2,-,TGTGCCAGCTCACCAGGGCAGGGGATACGCACCGGGGAGCTGTTTTTT,CASSPGQGIRTGELFF
TRBV3-1,many,TRBJ2-3,TRBD1,TGTGCCAGCAGCCAACGGGACAGTGGAGATACGCAGTATTTT,CASSQRDSGDTQYF
TRBV18,many,TRBJ2-3,-,TGTGCCAGCTCACCATACGTGGGGGAAAGCACAGATACGCAGTATTTT,CASSPYVGESTDTQYF
TRBV27,many,TRBJ1-1,-,TGTGCCAGCATGAAGGGAGGTGACACTGAAGCTTTCTTT,CASMKGGDTEAFF
TRBV5-1,many,TRBJ2-5,-,TGCGCCAGCAGCTTGGGGGGGCCCCAAGAGACCCAGTACTTC,CASSLGGPQETQYF
TRBV5-1,many,TRBJ2-1,TRBD1,TGCGCCAGCAGCCCCTTGGGGTGGACAGGGGCGGGTGAGCAGTTCTTC,CASSPLGWTGAGEQFF
TRBV6-1,-,TRBJ2-5,-,TGTGCCAGCAGTGAATCCGTGTTGGGCCCCCAAGAGACCCAGTACTTC,CASSESVLGPQETQYF
TRBV18,few,TRBJ2-7,-,TGTGCCAGCTCACCCGCGGGACATACCTACGAGCAGTACTTC,CASSPAGHTYEQYF
TRBV29-1,many,TRBJ2-2,-,TGCAGCGTTGAAGACGCCGTAAAGGGGGGAACCGGGGAGCTGTTTTTT,CSVEDAVKGGTGELFF
TRBV5-1,many,TRBJ2-1,-,TGCGCCAGCAGCTTGGTCCGGGAGAATTACAATGAGCAGTTCTTC,CASSLVRENYNEQFF
TRBV20-1,many,TRBJ2-5,-,TGCAGTGCTATACCTGAAGAGACCCAGTACTTC,CSAIPEETQYF
TRBV6-1,many,TRBJ2-7,TRBD1,TGTGCCAGCAGAACCGCCCGGGACAGCTCCTACGAGCAGTACTTC,CASRTARDSSYEQYF
TRBV12-3/TRBV12-4,many,TRBJ1-2,TRBD1,TGTGCCAGCAGACTCGGGACAGGGAATGGCTACACCTTC,CASRLGTGNGYTF
TRBV4-1,-,TRBJ1-1,TRBD1,TGCGCCAGCAGCCAAGATGACAGGGCCACTGAAGCTTTCTTT,CASSQDDRATEAFF
TRBV30,many,TRBJ1-2,-,TGTGCCTGCTTCAGTGGTAACTATGGCTACACCTTC,CACFSGNYGYTF
TRBV6-1,many,TRBJ2-7,TRBD2,TGTGCCAGCAGTGAAGATCCCTCTAGCGGGGGGGTTGAGCAGTACTTC,CASSEDPSSGGVEQYF
TRBV7-9,few,TRBJ1-2,-,TGTGCCAGCAGCTTAGCAGGATACTACGGATATGGCTACACCTTC,CASSLAGYYGYGYTF
TRBV15,many,TRBJ2-1,TRBD2,TGTGCCACCAGCACCGGACTAGCGGATGAGCAGTTCTTC,CATSTGLADEQFF
TRBV11-2,many,TRBJ2-1,-,TGTGCCAGCACCCGGGAAGCGACGTCCTACAATGAGCAGTTCTTC,CASTREATSYNEQFF
TRBV27,many,TRBJ2-7,-,TGTGCCAGCGTGAGTTATGACTCCTACGAGCAGTACTTC,CASVSYDSYEQYF
TRBV12-5,many,TRBJ1-5,-,TGTGCTAGTGGGTCCAGGGTCATCAATCAGCCCCAGCATTTT,CASGSRVINQPQHF